This T cell receptor beta chain derives from a study of T cell responses to AZD1222 COVID-19 vaccine. Notes on the study in general: At 160-218 and 743-854, vaccine-associated CD4 TCRs were dominant, and they spanned spike. White British ancestry dominated among donors, who included more females, and clonal diversity was possibly underestimated. Nearly half of unique spike-specific TCRs reportedly avoided B.1.351 and B.1.1.7 mutated regions.

Of note for this clone: What it binds is unknown.

Assay used: immunoSEQ multiplex PCR; TCRdb lists only in-frame clones, some missing. The repertoire holds 65,000 to 100,000 clones, with more than 75% as singletons. Here the sequenced sample was peripheral blood, taken on day 0 of AZD1222 vaccination. This clonotype was obtained from an adult in good health.

In DNA form, the CDR3 reads TGTGCCAGCAGTAAACCGACAGGGGAGGGCTACACCTTC. Residues: CASSKPTGEGYTF. The chain carries TRBV27 and TRBJ1-2; 8 bases map to TRBD1. Trimming removed 5 bases from V and 8 bases from J; junction bases left unmatched: 7. There are 13 residues in the CDR3. Germline assignment: CDR1 MNHEY and CDR2 SMNVEV (reference sequence).